This T cell receptor beta chain stems from a study of CD8 T cells in Susac syndrome. V lost 5 bases to trimming and J lost 5 bases; unmatched junction nucleotides: 8. The CDR3 spans 13 residues. Germline V gene data show CDR1 as GTSNPN and CDR2 as SVGIG (reference sequence). Random hexamers were used to reverse transcribe the RNA input (about 0.5 to 1 ug). MiXCR was run by TCRdb on the immunoSEQ multiplex PCR reads, yielding one entry per CDR3 protein. The data hold tens of thousands of distinct CDR3 sequences, with about 94% observed a single time. This clonotype was sampled from a human donor with multiple sclerosis. This chain links TRBV30 with TRBJ1-1; TRBD1 matches at 7 bases. Sequencing input: CD8+ T cells from PBMCs. CDR3 in DNA: TGTGCCTGGGCCCAGGGGGGGAATACTGAAGCTTTCTTT. Translation: CAWAQGGNTEAFF. Variable domain in full (rest from reference TRBV30 and TRBJ1-1): SQTIHQWPATLVQPVGSPLSLECTVEGTSNPNLYWYRQAAGRGLQLLFYSVGIGQISSEVPQNLSASRPQDRQFILSSKKLLLSDSGFYLCAWAQGGNTEAFFGQGTRLTVV.